This TCR beta chain was recorded in a study of PD-1 blockade in classical Hodgkin lymphoma. Study-wide points: In CD4+ cells, TCR diversity went up significantly by C4D1, but in CD8+ cells it did not.

Notes on this clone: Its antigen is currently unknown.

Repertoires were generated with immunoSEQ multiplex PCR, while TCRdb's copy carries only in-frame clones and drops some. The top ten clones hold 2.8% of a sample with about 98,000 clones, around nine tenths of them seen once. The germline V gene encodes CDR1 LNHDA and CDR2 SQIVND (reference sequence). CDR3 length equals 16 residues. V was clipped by 2 bases and J by 5 bases, with 18 bases between them. After autologous stem cell transplantation all patients relapsed, and prior brentuximab vedotin exposure differed between cohorts. Here the sequenced sample was peripheral blood mononuclear cells (PBMCs), taken at baseline. The TCR sequence derives from a human donor with classical Hodgkin lymphoma. This rearrangement joins TRBV19 to TRBJ1-2; weak D call: TRBD1 (6 bases). CDR3 nucleotide sequence: TGTGCCAGTAGTATAATACAGGGCCAATTCCCTTATGGCTACACCTTC. Translated: CASSIIQGQFPYGYTF. The whole variable domain, remainder taken from reference TRBV19 and TRBJ1-2, is DGGITQSPKYLFRKEGQNVTLSCEQNLNHDAMYWYRQDPGQGLRLIYYSQIVNDFQKGDIAEGYSVSREKKESFPLTVTSAQKNPTAFYLCASSIIQGQFPYGYTFGSGTRLTVV.